This T cell receptor (beta chain) was identified in a study of technical replicates of blood from several donors. Germline loops: CDR1 SNHLY, CDR2 FYNNEI. The CDR3 totals 12 residues. Trimming left V 6 bases short and J 3 bases short, with 9 bases between. Data came from immunoSEQ multiplex PCR; TCRdb stores just in-frame clones and leaves some out. The profile shows about 83,000 clones, about 90% of them singletons. The receptor was isolated from a human donor in good health. The sequenced sample consisted of T cells isolated from PBMCs. The rearrangement uses TRBV2 and TRBJ2-7; D is perhaps TRBD1 (6 bases). CDR3 coding DNA: TGTGCCAGCAGACAGGGCATCTACGAGCAGTACTTC. Its protein is CASRQGIYEQYF.